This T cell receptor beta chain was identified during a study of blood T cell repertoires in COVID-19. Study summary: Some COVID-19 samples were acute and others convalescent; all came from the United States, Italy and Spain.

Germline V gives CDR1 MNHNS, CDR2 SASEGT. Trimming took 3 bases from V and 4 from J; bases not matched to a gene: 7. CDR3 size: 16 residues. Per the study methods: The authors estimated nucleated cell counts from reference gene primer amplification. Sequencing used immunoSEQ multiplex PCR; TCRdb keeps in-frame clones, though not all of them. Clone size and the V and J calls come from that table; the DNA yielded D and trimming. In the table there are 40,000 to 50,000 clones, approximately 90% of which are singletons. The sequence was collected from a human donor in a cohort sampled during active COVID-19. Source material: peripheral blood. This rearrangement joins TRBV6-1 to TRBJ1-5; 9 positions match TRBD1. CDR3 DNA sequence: TGTGCCAGCAGTGATCCGGGACAGGGACGGAATCAGCCCCAGCATTTT. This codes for CASSDPGQGRNQPQHF.